The T cell receptor beta chain under discussion was sequenced for a study of T cell responses to AZD1222 COVID-19 vaccine. Study-level points and caveats: Targeting of unmutated variant regions was reportedly seen in nearly half of spike-specific TCRs. The study found vaccine-associated CD4 TCRs spanning spike, dominant at 160-218 and 743-854. Of the AZD1222 recipients, only 5 or 6 were seropositive at baseline.

Worth noting for this clone: Antigen unknown.

Data came from immunoSEQ multiplex PCR; TCRdb stores just in-frame clones and leaves some out. The repertoire holds approximately 140,000 clones, with over 85% as singletons. Trimming took 0 bases from V and 12 from J; bases not matched to a gene: 10. The CDR3 sequence is 14 residues long. Germline CDR1 MNHEY, CDR2 SVGEGT. The chain recombines TRBV6-2 or TRBV6-3 with TRBJ1-2, with 7 bases matching TRBD1. This material consisted of peripheral blood, taken on day 0 of AZD1222 vaccination. The sequence was obtained from an adult in good health. The CDR3 loop reads CASSYSGTARLHTF. The DNA of the CDR3 is TGTGCCAGCAGTTACTCGGGGACAGCCCGCTTACACACCTTC.